Listed below are T cell receptor beta chains from one sample, sequenced in a study of CD8 T cells in Susac syndrome. TCRdb redid the calling of the immunoSEQ multiplex PCR reads with MiXCR, one entry per CDR3 protein. The table has 150,000 to 200,000 distinct CDR3 sequences, 95% to 97% seen once. The specimen sequenced was CD4+ T cells from PBMCs. The receptors come from a human donor with Susac syndrome. Both conserved end residues are part of each CDR3. D genes are given only for firm matches. Clone size is not always given. Where it is, it says once, few, many or a class for expanded clones.

V gene,D gene,clone size,J gene,CDR3 protein,CDR3 DNA
TRBV2,NA,NA,TRBJ2-1,CARRSNFDEQFF,TGTGCCAGACGTTCTAATTTTGATGAGCAGTTCTTC
TRBV4-2,NA,NA,TRBJ2-5,CASSQERVRGQETQYF,TGTGCCAGCAGCCAAGAGAGGGTCAGAGGCCAAGAGACCCAGTACTTC
TRBV20-1,TRBD2,NA,TRBJ2-1,CSAGPSGLLDEQFF,TGCAGTGCTGGACCTAGCGGGCTTTTGGATGAGCAGTTCTTC
TRBV24-1,NA,NA,TRBJ2-3,CATSDWRGLGPDTQYF,TGTGCCACCAGTGATTGGAGGGGATTAGGCCCAGATACGCAGTATTTT
TRBV20-1,TRBD1,NA,TRBJ1-2,CSAGDRSTNYGYTF,TGCAGTGCTGGGGACAGGTCTACTAACTATGGCTACACCTTC
TRBV30,TRBD1,NA,TRBJ2-7,CAWDRASHEQYF,TGTGCCTGGGACAGGGCGTCCCACGAGCAGTACTTC
TRBV25-1,NA,NA,TRBJ2-1,CASSDVGSKGNNEQFF,TGTGCCAGCAGTGATGTGGGGAGTAAGGGCAACAATGAGCAGTTCTTC
TRBV2,NA,NA,TRBJ2-6,CASSTTGANVLTF,TGTGCCAGCAGTACTACTGGGGCCAACGTCCTGACTTTC
TRBV25-1,NA,NA,TRBJ1-1,CASSSHDWNTEAFF,TGTGCCAGCAGTTCTCACGACTGGAACACTGAAGCTTTCTTT
TRBV6-2/TRBV6-3,TRBD2,NA,TRBJ2-7,CASRFSGSYEQYF,TGTGCCAGCAGATTTAGCGGGAGCTACGAGCAGTACTTC
TRBV20-1,NA,NA,TRBJ2-1,CSAFVTGSYNEQFF,TGCAGTGCTTTCGTTACGGGCTCCTACAATGAGCAGTTCTTC
TRBV4-2,NA,NA,TRBJ1-5,CASSQDIGRNQPQHF,TGTGCCAGCAGCCAAGATATTGGCAGGAATCAGCCCCAGCATTTT
TRBV2,NA,NA,TRBJ1-2,CASSERPGVKGYTF,TGTGCCAGCAGTGAAAGGCCAGGGGTTAAAGGCTACACCTTC
TRBV29-1,NA,NA,TRBJ2-7,CSVYSETYEQYF,TGCAGCGTTTACAGCGAGACCTACGAGCAGTACTTC
TRBV30,NA,NA,TRBJ2-2,CAWSVSAGGELFF,TGTGCCTGGAGTGTGTCAGCGGGCGGGGAGCTGTTTTTT
TRBV7-8,TRBD1,NA,TRBJ2-1,CASSLGDRAYNEQFF,TGTGCCAGCAGCTTAGGGGACAGGGCGTACAATGAGCAGTTCTTC
TRBV12-3/TRBV12-4,NA,NA,TRBJ2-7,CASSPRGTYEQYF,TGTGCCAGCAGTCCCCGGGGGACCTACGAGCAGTACTTC
TRBV20-1,NA,NA,TRBJ2-3,CSAIEFTDTQYF,TGCAGTGCTATAGAGTTCACAGATACGCAGTATTTT
TRBV7-9,NA,NA,TRBJ2-4,CASSPRTDLAKNIQYF,TGTGCCAGCAGCCCTCGGACTGATCTAGCCAAAAACATTCAGTACTTC
TRBV20-1,NA,NA,TRBJ2-3,CSARALGSTDTQYF,TGCAGTGCCAGAGCTCTGGGAAGCACAGATACGCAGTATTTT
TRBV29-1,NA,NA,TRBJ1-2,CSVDQQGGGSVYGYTF,TGCAGCGTTGATCAGCAGGGTGGCGGGTCTGTGTATGGCTACACCTTC
TRBV18,TRBD1,NA,TRBJ1-1,CASSRGTGGDGTEAFF,TGTGCCAGCTCACGAGGGACAGGGGGCGATGGCACTGAAGCTTTCTTT
TRBV30,TRBD2,NA,TRBJ2-3,CAWVQRDPRYTQYF,TGTGCCTGGGTCCAGCGGGACCCAAGATATACGCAGTATTTT
TRBV5-1,NA,NA,TRBJ2-2,CASSPERDTGELFF,TGCGCCAGCAGCCCGGAACGCGACACCGGGGAGCTGTTTTTT
TRBV10-3,TRBD2,NA,TRBJ2-1,CAISVAAGAKNEQFF,TGTGCCATCAGCGTTGCAGCGGGGGCGAAAAATGAGCAGTTCTTC
TRBV3-1,NA,NA,TRBJ2-5,CASSQGNRAGETQYF,TGTGCCAGCAGCCAAGGGAACAGGGCAGGGGAGACCCAGTACTTC
TRBV6-5,NA,NA,TRBJ2-6,CAGGVGANVLTF,TGTGCCGGCGGGGTCGGGGCCAACGTCCTGACTTTC
TRBV12-3/TRBV12-4,NA,NA,TRBJ2-5,CASSTGPVGSETQYF,TGTGCCAGCAGTACGGGACCGGTCGGATCGGAGACCCAGTACTTC
TRBV28,NA,once,TRBJ2-5,CASTQSRVGETQYF,TGTGCCAGCACCCAATCGAGGGTAGGAGAGACCCAGTACTTC
TRBV20-1,NA,NA,TRBJ2-3,CSARAGTVIGDTQYF,TGCAGTGCTAGAGCGGGGACGGTAATAGGAGATACGCAGTATTTT
TRBV7-9,NA,once,TRBJ2-1,CASSFAGSNEQFF,TGTGCCAGCAGCTTCGCGGGGTCCAATGAGCAGTTCTTC
TRBV6-5,NA,NA,TRBJ1-1,CASRELNRAFF,TGTGCCAGCAGGGAACTGAATCGGGCTTTCTTT
TRBV27,TRBD1,many,TRBJ2-6,CATTRDRTSGANVLTF,TGTGCCACCACCCGGGACAGAACCTCTGGGGCCAACGTCCTGACTTTC
TRBV6-2/TRBV6-3,TRBD2,NA,TRBJ2-3,CASSYPTSGSTDTQYF,TGTGCCAGCAGTTACCCGACTAGCGGGAGCACAGATACGCAGTATTTT
TRBV5-1,NA,NA,TRBJ2-2,CASSLAVGDTGELFF,TGCGCCAGCAGCTTGGCCGTAGGGGACACCGGGGAGCTGTTTTTT
TRBV5-1,TRBD1,NA,TRBJ1-2,CASSVPGQKNYGYTF,TGCGCCAGCAGCGTTCCGGGACAGAAAAACTATGGCTACACCTTC
TRBV14,TRBD1,NA,TRBJ1-2,CASSPGQVYGYTF,TGTGCCAGCAGTCCGGGACAGGTCTATGGCTACACCTTC
TRBV29-1,NA,NA,TRBJ2-1,CSVRGAYNEQFF,TGCAGCGTCAGGGGAGCCTACAATGAGCAGTTCTTC
TRBV9,TRBD2,NA,TRBJ2-7,CASSDRLAGYLGEQYF,TGTGCCAGCAGTGATCGACTAGCGGGATACTTGGGAGAGCAGTACTTC
TRBV18,NA,NA,TRBJ1-5,CASSIRALQVEPQHF,TGTGCCAGCTCAATCCGGGCCTTACAGGTTGAGCCCCAGCATTTT
TRBV20-1,NA,NA,TRBJ2-5,CSATFQETQYF,TGCAGTGCTACCTTCCAAGAGACCCAGTACTTC
TRBV28,NA,NA,TRBJ2-5,CASSPLVPETQYF,TGTGCCAGCAGTCCCCTGGTTCCGGAGACCCAGTACTTC
TRBV28,NA,NA,TRBJ2-7,CASSLVAGLYEQYF,TGTGCCAGCAGTTTGGTGGCGGGACTCTACGAGCAGTACTTC
TRBV7-9,NA,NA,TRBJ2-2,CASSLSGPGELFF,TGTGCCAGCAGCTTATCGGGTCCGGGGGAGCTGTTTTTT
TRBV29-1,TRBD1,NA,TRBJ1-1,CSVGNAGQGRNTEAFF,TGCAGCGTGGGTAATGCTGGACAGGGGCGGAACACTGAAGCTTTCTTT
TRBV5-1,NA,NA,TRBJ2-3,CASSLANKYTDTQYF,TGCGCCAGCAGCTTGGCTAACAAGTACACAGATACGCAGTATTTT
TRBV29-1,NA,NA,TRBJ2-3,CSVHGAPDTQYF,TGCAGCGTCCATGGTGCACCAGATACGCAGTATTTT
TRBV15,TRBD1,NA,TRBJ1-5,CATSRDPIGQGNQPQHF,TGTGCCACCAGCAGAGATCCTATCGGACAGGGAAATCAGCCCCAGCATTTT
TRBV6-6,TRBD2,NA,TRBJ2-1,CASSRAGGVFNEQFF,TGTGCCAGCAGTCGAGCGGGAGGGGTGTTCAATGAGCAGTTCTTC
TRBV3-1,NA,NA,TRBJ1-5,CASSQGQDGQPQHF,TGTGCCAGCAGCCAAGGACAGGACGGTCAGCCCCAGCATTTT
TRBV20-1,NA,NA,TRBJ1-5,CSATQPQHF,TGCAGTGCCACTCAGCCCCAGCATTTT
TRBV18,NA,NA,TRBJ2-4,CASSPRLPDADIQYF,TGTGCCAGCTCACCACGTTTGCCGGACGCTGACATTCAGTACTTC
TRBV5-1,NA,once,TRBJ2-3,CASSRRTGTDTQYF,TGCGCCAGCAGCCGACGGACAGGCACAGATACGCAGTATTTT
TRBV13,TRBD2,NA,TRBJ2-7,CASSFRLALYEQYF,TGTGCCAGCAGCTTTAGACTAGCGCTTTACGAGCAGTACTTC